The TCR beta chain described here comes from a study of shared clonotypes between healthy human individuals. In germline, CDR1 is LNHDA, CDR2 SQIVND (reference sequence). Trimming cost V 4 bases and J 6 bases, with 10 bases left between them. The CDR3 has 13 residues. TCRdb's copy holds only in-frame clones and misses some; the assay was immunoSEQ multiplex PCR. Of roughly 2 million clones in the sample, 85% to 95% were seen once. The sequence was collected from a man between 18 and 29 years old in good health. Input material: naive CD4+ T cells sorted from blood. Described subset: CD45RA+ positively selected. The chain employs TRBV19 and TRBJ1-5; D gene uncertain. CDR3 nucleotide sequence: TGTGCCAGTAGTAATTATGGGATTCAGCCCCAGCATTTT. Protein: CASSNYGIQPQHF. Full variable domain (remainder filled in from reference TRBV19 and TRBJ1-5): DGGITQSPKYLFRKEGQNVTLSCEQNLNHDAMYWYRQDPGQGLRLIYYSQIVNDFQKGDIAEGYSVSREKKESFPLTVTSAQKNPTAFYLCASSNYGIQPQHFGDGTRLSIL.